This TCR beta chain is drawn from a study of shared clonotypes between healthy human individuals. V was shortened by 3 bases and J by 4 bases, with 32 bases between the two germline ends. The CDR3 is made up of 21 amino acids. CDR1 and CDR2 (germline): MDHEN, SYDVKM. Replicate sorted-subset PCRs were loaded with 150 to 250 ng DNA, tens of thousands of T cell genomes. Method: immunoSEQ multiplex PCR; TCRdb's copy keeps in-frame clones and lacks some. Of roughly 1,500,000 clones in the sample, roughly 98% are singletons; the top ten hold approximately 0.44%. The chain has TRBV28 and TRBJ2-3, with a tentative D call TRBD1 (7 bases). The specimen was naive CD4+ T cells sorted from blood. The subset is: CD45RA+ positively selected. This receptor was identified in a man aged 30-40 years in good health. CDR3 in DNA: TGTGCCAGCAGTTTTGACCGACCGCGGGGAGGAATGAAAGGGGGCTCAGATACGCAGTATTTT. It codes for CASSFDRPRGGMKGGSDTQYF.